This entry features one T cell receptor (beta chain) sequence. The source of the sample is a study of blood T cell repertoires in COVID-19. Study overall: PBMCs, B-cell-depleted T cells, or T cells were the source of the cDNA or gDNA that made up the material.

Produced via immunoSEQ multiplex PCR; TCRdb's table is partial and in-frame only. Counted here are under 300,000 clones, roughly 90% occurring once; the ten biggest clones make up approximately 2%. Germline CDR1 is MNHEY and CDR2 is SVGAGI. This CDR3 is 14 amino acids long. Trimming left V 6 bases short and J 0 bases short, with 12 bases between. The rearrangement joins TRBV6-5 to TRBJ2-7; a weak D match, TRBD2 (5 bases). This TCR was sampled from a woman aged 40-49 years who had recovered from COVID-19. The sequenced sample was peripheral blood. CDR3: CASRPGLLSYEQYF. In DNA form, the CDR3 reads TGTGCCAGCAGACCCGGACTGCTCTCCTACGAGCAGTACTTC.